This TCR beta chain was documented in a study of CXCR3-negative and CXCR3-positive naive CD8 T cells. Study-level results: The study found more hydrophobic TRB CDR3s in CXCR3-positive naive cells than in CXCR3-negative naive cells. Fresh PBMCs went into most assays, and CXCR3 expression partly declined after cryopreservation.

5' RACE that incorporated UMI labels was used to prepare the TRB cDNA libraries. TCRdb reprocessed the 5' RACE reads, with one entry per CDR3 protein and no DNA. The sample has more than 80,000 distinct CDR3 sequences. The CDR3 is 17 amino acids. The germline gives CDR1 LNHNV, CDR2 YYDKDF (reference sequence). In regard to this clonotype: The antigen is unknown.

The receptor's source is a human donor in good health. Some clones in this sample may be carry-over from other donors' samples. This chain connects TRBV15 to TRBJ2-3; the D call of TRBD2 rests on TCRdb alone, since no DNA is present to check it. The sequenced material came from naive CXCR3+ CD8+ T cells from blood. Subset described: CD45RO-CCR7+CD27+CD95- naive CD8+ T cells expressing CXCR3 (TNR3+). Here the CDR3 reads CATSRDASGGDGDTQYF.